The present T cell receptor (beta chain) was sequenced within a study of Graves' ophthalmopathy and Graves' hyperthyroidism. In germline, CDR1 is SNHLY, CDR2 FYNNEI. Trimming took 9 bases from V and 0 from J, leaving 11 bases between them. CDR3 size: 13 residues. Overall study results and limits: Sensitivity reached approximately 71% and specificity about 72% when the model predicted ophthalmopathy progression.

The authors amplified TCR beta CDR3 regions from RNA transcripts. Investigators did first-round RT-PCR with HTBI primers, then second-round multiplex PCR. TCRdb processed the multiplex PCR reads anew with MiXCR; each CDR3 protein has one entry. Among hundreds of thousands of distinct CDR3 sequences listed, about two fifths were seen once. This clonotype has ten or more counts. Its antigen is currently unknown. V and J are TRBV2 and TRBJ1-1, with TRBD1 as a possible D gene (5 bases). The clonotype originates from an adult man with Graves' ophthalmopathy. The sequencing input was peripheral blood. CDR3 in amino acids: CASSGELNTEAFF. CDR3 DNA sequence: TGTGCCAGTTCGGGGGAATTGAACACTGAAGCTTTCTTT.